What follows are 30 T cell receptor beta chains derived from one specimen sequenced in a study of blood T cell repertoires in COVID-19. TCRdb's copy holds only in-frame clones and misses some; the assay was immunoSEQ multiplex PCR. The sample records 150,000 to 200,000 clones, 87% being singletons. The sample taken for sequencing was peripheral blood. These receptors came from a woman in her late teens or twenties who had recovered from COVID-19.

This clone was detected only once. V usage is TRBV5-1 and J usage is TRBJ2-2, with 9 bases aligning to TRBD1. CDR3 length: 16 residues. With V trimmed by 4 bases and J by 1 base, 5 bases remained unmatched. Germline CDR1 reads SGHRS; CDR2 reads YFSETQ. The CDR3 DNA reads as TGCGCCAGCAGCGCCCCGGGACAGGGGAACACCGGGGAGCTGTTTTTT. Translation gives CASSAPGQGNTGELFF.

CDR3 amino acids: CASTGVTEAFF. The CDR3, as DNA: TGTGCCAGCACAGGGGTCACTGAAGCTTTCTTT. The chain recombines TRBV6-5 with TRBJ1-1; D might be TRBD1 (6 bases). The V end was cut by 7 bases, the J end by 4 bases, with 7 bases between. Per the germline V gene, CDR1 is MNHEY and CDR2 is SVGAGI. CDR3 size: 11 residues.

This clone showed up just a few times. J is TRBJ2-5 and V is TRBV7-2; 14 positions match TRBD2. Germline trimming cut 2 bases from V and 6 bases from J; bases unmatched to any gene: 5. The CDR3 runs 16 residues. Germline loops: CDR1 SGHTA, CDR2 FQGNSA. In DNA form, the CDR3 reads TGTGCCAGCAGCTTACAAGGGACTAGCGGGAGTCAGACCCAGTACTTC. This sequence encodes CASSLQGTSGSQTQYF.

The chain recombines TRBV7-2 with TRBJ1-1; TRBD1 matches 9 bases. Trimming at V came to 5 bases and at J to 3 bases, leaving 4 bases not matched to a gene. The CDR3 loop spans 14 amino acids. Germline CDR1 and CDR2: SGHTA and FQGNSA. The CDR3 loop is CASSQQGAYTEAFF. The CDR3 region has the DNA TGTGCCAGCAGCCAACAGGGGGCATACACTGAAGCTTTCTTT.

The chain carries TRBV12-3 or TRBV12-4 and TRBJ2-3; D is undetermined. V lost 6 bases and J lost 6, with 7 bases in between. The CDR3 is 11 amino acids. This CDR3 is CASRWRDTQYF. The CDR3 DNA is TGTGCCAGCAGATGGCGGGATACGCAGTATTTT.

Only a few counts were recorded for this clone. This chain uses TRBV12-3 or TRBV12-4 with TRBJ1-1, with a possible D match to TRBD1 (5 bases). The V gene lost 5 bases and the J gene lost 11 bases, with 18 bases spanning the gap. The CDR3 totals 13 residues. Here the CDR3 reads CASSRLTATKAFF. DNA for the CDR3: TGTGCCAGCAGTCGACTGACAGCCACAAAGGCTTTCTTT.

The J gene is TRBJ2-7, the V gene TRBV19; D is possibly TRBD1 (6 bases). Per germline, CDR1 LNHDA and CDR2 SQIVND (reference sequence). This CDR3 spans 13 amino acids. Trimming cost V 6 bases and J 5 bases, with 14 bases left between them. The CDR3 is CASRAPGAHEQYV. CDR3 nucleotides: TGTGCCAGTAGGGCCCCAGGGGCCCACGAGCAGTACGTC.

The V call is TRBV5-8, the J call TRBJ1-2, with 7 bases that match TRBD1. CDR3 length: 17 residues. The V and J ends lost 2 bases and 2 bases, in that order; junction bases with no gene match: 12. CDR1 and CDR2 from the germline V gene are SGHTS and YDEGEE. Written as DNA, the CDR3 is TGTGCCAGCAGCTTTCTACCGGGCAGGGGGAGCAACTATGGCTACACCTTC. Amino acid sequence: CASSFLPGRGSNYGYTF.

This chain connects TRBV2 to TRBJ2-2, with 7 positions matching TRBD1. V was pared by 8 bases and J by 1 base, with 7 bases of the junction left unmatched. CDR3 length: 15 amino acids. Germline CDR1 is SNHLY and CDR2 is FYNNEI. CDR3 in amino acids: CASHETGMNTGELFF. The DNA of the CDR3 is TGTGCCAGCCACGAGACAGGGATGAACACCGGGGAGCTGTTTTTT.

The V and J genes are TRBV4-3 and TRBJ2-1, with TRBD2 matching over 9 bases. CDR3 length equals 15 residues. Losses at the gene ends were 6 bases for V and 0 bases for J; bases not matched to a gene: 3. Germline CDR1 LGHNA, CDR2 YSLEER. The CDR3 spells CASSEAGGSYNEQFF. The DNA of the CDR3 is TGCGCCAGCAGTGAAGCGGGGGGCTCCTACAATGAGCAGTTCTTC.

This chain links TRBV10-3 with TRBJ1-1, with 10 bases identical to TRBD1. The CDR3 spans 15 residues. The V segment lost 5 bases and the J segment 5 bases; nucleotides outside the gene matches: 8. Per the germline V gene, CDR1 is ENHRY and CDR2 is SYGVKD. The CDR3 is CAISKPGQGFTEAFF. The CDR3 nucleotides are TGTGCCATCAGTAAACCGGGACAGGGGTTTACTGAAGCTTTCTTT.

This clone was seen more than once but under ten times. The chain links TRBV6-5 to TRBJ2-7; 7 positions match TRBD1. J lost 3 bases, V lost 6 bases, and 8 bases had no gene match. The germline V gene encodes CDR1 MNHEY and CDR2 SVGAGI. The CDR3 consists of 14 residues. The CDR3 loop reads CASREMTGRYEQYV. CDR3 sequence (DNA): TGTGCCAGCAGGGAGATGACAGGGCGCTACGAGCAGTACGTC.

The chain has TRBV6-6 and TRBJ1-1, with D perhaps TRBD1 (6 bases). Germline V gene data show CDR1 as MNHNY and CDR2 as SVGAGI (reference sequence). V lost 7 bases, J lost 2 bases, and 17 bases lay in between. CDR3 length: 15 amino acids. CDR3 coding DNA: TGTGCCAGCACCAGATCAGGACAGATTAACACTGAAGCTTTCTTT. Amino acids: CASTRSGQINTEAFF.

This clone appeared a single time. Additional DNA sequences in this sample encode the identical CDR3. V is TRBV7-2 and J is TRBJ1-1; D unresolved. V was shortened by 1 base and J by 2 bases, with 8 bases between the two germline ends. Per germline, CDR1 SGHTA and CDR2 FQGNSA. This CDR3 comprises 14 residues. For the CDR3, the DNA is TGTGCCAGCAGCTTAGTTTCGGGAAACACTGAAGCTTTCTTT. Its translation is CASSLVSGNTEAFF.

The CDR3 spells CASSLLRETQYF. CDR3 sequence (DNA): TGTGCCAGCAGCTTACTCCGTGAGACCCAGTACTTC. The V gene is TRBV7-2, the J gene TRBJ2-5, with D unclear. The CDR3 is 12 residues long. The V end was cut by 2 bases, the J end by 5 bases, with 6 bases between. Looked up from germline, CDR1 is SGHTA and CDR2 is FQGNSA.

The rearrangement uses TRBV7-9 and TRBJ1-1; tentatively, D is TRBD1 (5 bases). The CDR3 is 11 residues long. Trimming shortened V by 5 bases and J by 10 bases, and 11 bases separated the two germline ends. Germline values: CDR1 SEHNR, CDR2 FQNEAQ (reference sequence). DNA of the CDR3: TGTGCCAGCAGCGGGGGGTTTGGAGCTTTCTTT. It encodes CASSGGFGAFF.

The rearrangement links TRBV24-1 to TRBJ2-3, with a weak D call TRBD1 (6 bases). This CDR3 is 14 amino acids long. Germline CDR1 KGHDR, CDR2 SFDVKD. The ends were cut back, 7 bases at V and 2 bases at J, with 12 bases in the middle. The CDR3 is CATRGRGPTDTQYF. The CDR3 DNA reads TGTGCCACCAGGGGCAGGGGCCCCACAGATACGCAGTATTTT.

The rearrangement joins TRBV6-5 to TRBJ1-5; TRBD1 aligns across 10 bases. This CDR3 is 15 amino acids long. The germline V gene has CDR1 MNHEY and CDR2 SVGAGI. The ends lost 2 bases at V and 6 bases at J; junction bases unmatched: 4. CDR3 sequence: CASSYLGDRGQPQHF. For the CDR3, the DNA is TGTGCCAGCAGTTACCTCGGGGACAGGGGTCAGCCCCAGCATTTT.

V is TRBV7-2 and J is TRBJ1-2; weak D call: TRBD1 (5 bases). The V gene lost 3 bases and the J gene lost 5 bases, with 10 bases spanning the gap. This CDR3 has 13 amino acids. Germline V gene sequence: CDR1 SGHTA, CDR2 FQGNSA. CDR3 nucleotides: TGTGCCAGCAGCTTCGGACATCTTTATGGCTACACCTTC. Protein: CASSFGHLYGYTF.

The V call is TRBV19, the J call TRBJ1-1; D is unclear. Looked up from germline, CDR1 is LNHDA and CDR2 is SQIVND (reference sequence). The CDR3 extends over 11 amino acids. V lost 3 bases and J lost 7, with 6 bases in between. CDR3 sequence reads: CASSMSGEAFF. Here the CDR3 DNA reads TGTGCCAGTAGTATGTCAGGTGAAGCTTTCTTT.

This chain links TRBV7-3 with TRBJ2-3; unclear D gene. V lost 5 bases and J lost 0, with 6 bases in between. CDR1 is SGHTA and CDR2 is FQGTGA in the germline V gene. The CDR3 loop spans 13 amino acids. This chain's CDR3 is CASSGPSTDTQYF. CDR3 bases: TGTGCCAGCAGCGGGCCTAGCACAGATACGCAGTATTTT.

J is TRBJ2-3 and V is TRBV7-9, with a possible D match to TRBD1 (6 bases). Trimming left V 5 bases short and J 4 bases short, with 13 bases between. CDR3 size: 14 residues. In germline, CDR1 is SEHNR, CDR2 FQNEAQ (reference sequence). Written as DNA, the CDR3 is TGTGCCAGCAGCCACTTCTCAGGGGCAGATACGCAGTATTTT. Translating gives CASSHFSGADTQYF.

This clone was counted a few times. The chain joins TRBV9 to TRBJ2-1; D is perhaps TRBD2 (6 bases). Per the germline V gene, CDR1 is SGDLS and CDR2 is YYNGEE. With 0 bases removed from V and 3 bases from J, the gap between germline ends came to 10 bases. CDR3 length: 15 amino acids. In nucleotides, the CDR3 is TGTGCCAGCAGCGTAGCGGGGGACCTCTACAATGAGCAGTTCTTC. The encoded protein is CASSVAGDLYNEQFF.

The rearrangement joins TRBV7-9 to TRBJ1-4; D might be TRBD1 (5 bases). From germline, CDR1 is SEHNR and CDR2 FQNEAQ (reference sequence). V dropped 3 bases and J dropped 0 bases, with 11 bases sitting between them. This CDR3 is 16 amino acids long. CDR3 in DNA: TGTGCCAGCAGCTTCTCGGACACCCCAACTAATGAAAAACTGTTTTTT. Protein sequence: CASSFSDTPTNEKLFF.

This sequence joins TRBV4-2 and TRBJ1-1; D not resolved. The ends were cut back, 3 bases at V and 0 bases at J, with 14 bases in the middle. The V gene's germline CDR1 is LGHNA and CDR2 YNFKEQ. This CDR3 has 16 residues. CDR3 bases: TGTGCCAGCAGCCAGCAGCCCCCGGGGTTGAACACTGAAGCTTTCTTT. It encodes CASSQQPPGLNTEAFF.

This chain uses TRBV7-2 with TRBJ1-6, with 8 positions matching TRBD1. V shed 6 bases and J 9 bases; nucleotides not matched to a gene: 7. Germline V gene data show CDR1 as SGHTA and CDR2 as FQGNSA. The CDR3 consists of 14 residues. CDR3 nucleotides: TGTGCCAGCAGTCCAGGACAGGGAAGTTCACCCCTCCACTTT. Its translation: CASSPGQGSSPLHF.

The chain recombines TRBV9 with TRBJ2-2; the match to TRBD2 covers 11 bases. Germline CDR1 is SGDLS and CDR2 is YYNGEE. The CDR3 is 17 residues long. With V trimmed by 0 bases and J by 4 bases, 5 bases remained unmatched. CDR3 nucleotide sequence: TGTGCCAGCAGCGTAGGACTAGCGGGGATCAGCACCGGGGAGCTGTTTTTT. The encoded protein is CASSVGLAGISTGELFF.

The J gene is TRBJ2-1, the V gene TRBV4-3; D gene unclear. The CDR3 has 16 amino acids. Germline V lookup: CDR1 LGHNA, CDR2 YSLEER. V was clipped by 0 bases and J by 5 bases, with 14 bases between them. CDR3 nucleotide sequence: TGCGCCAGCAGCCAAGACCACCCCTTAGCTAACAATGAGCAGTTCTTC. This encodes CASSQDHPLANNEQFF.

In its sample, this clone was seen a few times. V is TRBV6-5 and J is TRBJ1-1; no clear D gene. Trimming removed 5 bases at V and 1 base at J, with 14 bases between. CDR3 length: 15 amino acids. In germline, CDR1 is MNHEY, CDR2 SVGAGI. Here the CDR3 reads CASSQKSEGNTEAFF. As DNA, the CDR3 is TGTGCCAGCAGTCAGAAGAGTGAGGGGAACACTGAAGCTTTCTTT.

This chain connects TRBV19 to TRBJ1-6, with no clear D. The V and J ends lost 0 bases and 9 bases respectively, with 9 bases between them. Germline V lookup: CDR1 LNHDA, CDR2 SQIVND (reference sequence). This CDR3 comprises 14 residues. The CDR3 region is CASSIEGAASPLHF. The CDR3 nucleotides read TGTGCCAGTAGTATAGAGGGAGCGGCTTCACCCCTCCACTTT. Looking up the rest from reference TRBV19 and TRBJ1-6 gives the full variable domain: DGGITQSPKYLFRKEGQNVTLSCEQNLNHDAMYWYRQDPGQGLRLIYYSQIVNDFQKGDIAEGYSVSREKKESFPLTVTSAQKNPTAFYLCASSIEGAASPLHFGNGTRLTVT.